The source of this T cell receptor beta chain is a study of T cells in Graves' hyperthyroidism and ophthalmopathy. Study results and limitations: Blood samples included most of the expanded thyroid clonotypes exceeding 0.001.

This clonotype was observed many times. The antigen is unknown. It was RNA transcripts that yielded the amplified TCR beta CDR3 regions. TCR CDR3 regions were first amplified by RT-PCR with HTBI primers. Each CDR3 protein is one row after TCRdb ran MiXCR on the multiplex PCR reads. The sample shows some 760,000 distinct CDR3 sequences, less than 15% of them seen only once. The patients, who ranged from 18 to 65 in age, presented with newly diagnosed hyperthyroidism lasting under 2 months. CDR3 length: 11 amino acids. Germline CDR1 SEHNR, CDR2 FQNEAQ (reference sequence). The V gene lost 7 bases and the J gene lost 6 bases, with 9 bases spanning the gap.

The rearrangement joins TRBV7-9 to TRBJ1-1; D is unresolved. The receptor was isolated from a woman between 18 and 29 years old with Graves' hyperthyroidism. The material sequenced was blood. In DNA, the CDR3 is TGTGCCAGCAACGAGCCACCTGAAGCTTTCTTT. Translated: CASNEPPEAFF.